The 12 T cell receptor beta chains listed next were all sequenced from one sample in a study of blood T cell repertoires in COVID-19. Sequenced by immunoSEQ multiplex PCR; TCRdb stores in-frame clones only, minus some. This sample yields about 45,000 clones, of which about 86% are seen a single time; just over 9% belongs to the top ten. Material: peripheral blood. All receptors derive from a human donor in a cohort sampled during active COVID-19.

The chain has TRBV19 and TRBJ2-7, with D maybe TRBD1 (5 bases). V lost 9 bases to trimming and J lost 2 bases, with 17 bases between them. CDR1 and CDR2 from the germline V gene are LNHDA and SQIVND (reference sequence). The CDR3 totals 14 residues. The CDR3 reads CARTVGRTTYEQYF. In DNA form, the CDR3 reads TGTGCCAGGACAGTTGGCAGGACCACCTACGAGCAGTACTTC.

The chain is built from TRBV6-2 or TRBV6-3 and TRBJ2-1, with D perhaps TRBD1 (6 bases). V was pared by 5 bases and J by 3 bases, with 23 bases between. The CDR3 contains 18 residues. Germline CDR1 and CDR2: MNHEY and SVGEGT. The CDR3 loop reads CASSQRDFRDNDYNEQFF. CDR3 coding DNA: TGTGCCAGCAGTCAACGAGATTTTAGGGACAATGACTACAATGAGCAGTTCTTC.

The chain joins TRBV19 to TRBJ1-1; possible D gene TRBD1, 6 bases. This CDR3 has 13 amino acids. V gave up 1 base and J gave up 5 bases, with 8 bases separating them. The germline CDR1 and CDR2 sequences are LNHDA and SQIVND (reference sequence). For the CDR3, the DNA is TGTGCCAGTAGTATAGGCAGGGGAACTGAAGCTTTCTTT. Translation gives CASSIGRGTEAFF.

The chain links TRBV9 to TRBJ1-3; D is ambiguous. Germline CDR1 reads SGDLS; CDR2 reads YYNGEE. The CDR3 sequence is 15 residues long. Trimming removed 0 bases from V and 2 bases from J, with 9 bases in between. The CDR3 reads CASSVGRDPGNTIYF. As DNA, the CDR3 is TGTGCCAGCAGCGTAGGGAGGGATCCTGGAAACACCATATATTTT.

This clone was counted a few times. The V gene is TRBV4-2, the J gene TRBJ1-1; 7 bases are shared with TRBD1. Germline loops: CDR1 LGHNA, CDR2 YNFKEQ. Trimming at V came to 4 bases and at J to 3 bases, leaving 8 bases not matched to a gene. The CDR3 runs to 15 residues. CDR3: CASSPGGGRDTEAFF. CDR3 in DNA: TGTGCCAGCAGCCCCGGAGGGGGCCGGGACACTGAAGCTTTCTTT.

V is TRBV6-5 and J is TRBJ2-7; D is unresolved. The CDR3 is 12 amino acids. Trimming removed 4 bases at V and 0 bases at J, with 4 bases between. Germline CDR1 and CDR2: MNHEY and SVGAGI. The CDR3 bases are TGTGCCAGCAGTTCCAGCTCCTACGAGCAGTACTTC. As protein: CASSSSSYEQYF.

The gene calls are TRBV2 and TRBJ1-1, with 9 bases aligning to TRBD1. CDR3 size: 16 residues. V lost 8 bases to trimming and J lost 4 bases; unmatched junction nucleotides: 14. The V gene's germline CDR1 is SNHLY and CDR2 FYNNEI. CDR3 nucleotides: TGTGCCAGCCTTACCCATGGCGGGACAGGGACCACTGAAGCTTTCTTT. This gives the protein CASLTHGGTGTTEAFF.

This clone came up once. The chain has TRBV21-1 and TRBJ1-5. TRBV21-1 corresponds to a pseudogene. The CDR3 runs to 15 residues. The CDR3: CASSLLTNRGQPQHF. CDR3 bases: TGTGCCAGCAGCTTACTTACAAACCGGGGTCAGCCCCAGCATTTT.

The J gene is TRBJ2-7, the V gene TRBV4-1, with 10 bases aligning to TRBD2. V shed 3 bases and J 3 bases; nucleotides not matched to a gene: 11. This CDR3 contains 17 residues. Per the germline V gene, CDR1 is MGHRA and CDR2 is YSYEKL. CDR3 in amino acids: CASSQEKSGGAHYEQYF. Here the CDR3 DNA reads TGCGCCAGCAGCCAGGAAAAGAGCGGGGGGGCCCACTACGAGCAGTACTTC.

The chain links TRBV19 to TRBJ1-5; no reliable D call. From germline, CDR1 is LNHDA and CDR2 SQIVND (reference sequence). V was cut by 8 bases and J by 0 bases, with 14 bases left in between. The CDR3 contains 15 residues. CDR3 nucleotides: TGTGCCAGTTTGGTGGGAGCGACTAGCAATCAGCCCCAGCATTTT. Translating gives CASLVGATSNQPQHF.

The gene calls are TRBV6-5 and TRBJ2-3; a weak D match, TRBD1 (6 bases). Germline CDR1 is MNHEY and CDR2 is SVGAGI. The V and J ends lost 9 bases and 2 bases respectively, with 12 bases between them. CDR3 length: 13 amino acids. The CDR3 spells CASGTPFTDTQYF. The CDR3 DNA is TGTGCCAGTGGGACACCTTTCACAGATACGCAGTATTTT.

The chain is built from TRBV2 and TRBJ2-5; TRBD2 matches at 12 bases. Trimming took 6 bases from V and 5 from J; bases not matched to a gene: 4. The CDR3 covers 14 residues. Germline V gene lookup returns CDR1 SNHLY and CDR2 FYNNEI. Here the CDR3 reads CASRGLAGWETQYF. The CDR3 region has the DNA TGTGCCAGCAGAGGACTAGCGGGATGGGAGACCCAGTACTTC.